This T cell receptor (beta chain) was identified in a study of patients and donors after allogeneic stem cell transplantation. TCRdb reanalysed the RT-PCR reads using MiXCR and keeps one entry per CDR3 protein. The sample holds hundreds of thousands of distinct CDR3 sequences, roughly 16% seen once. Trimming removed 4 bases at V and 7 bases at J, with 14 bases between. This CDR3 is 14 amino acids long. Sequenced: blood, either unsorted or a sorted T cell fraction (not recorded which). The chain couples TRBV12-3 or TRBV12-4 to TRBJ2-4, with a possible D match to TRBD1 (5 bases). The receptor comes from a human donor who was either an allogeneic HSCT recipient or a stem cell or donor lymphocyte infusion donor (not recorded which). It is not recorded whose cells these are; they may come from a transplant donor. CDR3 sequence reads: CASSSGQGQNIQYF. CDR3 in DNA: TGTGCCAGCAGTTCCGGGCAGGGCCAGAACATTCAGTACTTC.